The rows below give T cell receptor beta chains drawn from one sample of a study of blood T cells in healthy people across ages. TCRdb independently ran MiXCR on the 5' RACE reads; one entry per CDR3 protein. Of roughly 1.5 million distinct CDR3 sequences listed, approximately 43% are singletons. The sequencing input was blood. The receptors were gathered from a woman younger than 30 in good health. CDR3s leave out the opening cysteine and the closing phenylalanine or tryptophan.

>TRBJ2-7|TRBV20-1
SASPLAYEQY
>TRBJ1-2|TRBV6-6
ASSPQGDSGYT
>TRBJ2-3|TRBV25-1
ASSRGRGPLTTDTQY
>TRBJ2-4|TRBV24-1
ATSDPGQGLNIQY
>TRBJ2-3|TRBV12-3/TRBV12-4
ASTRSGGPSADTQY
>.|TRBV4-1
ASSQDRVRGSEQY
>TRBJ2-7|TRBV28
ASSTSSKLGHEQY
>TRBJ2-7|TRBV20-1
SAPAGPSGAYSYNEQY
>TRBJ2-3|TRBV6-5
ASSYSSAGSTDTQY
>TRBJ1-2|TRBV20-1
SATVDNYGYT
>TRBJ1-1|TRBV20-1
SALKDRNTEAF
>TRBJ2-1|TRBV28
ASSFSLGGGNEQF
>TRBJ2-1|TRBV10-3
AISGAAGTGYYNEQF
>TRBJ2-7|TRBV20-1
SASGLGDPTYEQY
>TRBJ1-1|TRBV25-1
ASSAAGRTSEAF
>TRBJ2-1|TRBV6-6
ASSSRPSHNEQF
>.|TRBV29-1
SVLDGTRGYEQY
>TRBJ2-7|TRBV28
ASTVWGSHEQY
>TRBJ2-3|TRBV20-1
SARLGSGDTQY
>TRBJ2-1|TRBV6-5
ASSYDGDDEQF
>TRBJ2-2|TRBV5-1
ASSLIGGRDTGELF
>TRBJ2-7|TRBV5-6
ASRSRGRSYEQY
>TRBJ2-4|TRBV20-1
SAIGRAGTKNIQY
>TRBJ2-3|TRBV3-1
ASTPGGRGTDTQY
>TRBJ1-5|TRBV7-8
ASSSNPSGLLNQPQH
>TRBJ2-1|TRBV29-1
SVGTSGSHNEQF
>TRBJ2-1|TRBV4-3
ASSQRPLAGVYNEQF
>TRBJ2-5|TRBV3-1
ASSQFVEQETQY
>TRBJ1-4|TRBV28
ASSQRGRSEKLF
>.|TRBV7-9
ASSITSPNEQY
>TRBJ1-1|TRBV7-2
ASSLKWTGEAF
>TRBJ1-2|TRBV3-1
ASRSTQGSGYT
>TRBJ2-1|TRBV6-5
ASWEAGGPYNEQF
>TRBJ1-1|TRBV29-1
SVEHWENTEAF
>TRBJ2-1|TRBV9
ASSVASGRNNEQF
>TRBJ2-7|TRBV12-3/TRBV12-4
ASSVGQIISYEQY
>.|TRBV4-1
ASSQDDSRGNIQY
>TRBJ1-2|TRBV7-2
ASSLSPGHLNYGYT
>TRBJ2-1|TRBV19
ASRPGLADNGQF
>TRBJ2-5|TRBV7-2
ASSLVTGLGETQY
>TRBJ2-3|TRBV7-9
ASTIEADTQY
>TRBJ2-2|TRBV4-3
ASSQALWTGELF
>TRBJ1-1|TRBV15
ATSRRRSMNTEAF
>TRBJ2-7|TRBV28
ASNERSPSYEQY
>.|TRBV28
ASKRGGEYEQY
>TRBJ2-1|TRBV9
ASSAQIAGGNEQF
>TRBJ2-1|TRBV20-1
SARTSVYNEQF
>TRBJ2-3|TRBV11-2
ASSLMTADTQY
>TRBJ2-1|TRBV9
ASSVSTLTRGGLWEQF
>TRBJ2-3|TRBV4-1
ASSQEPGTSFPDTQY
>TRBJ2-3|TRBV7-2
TSSPAVEDTQY
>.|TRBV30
AWRAGSYNEQY
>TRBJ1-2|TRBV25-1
ASSFKDRDGYT
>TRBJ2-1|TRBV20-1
SATPRAIHEQF
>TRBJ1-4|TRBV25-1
ASSEGTGLLGEKLF
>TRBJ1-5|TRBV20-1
SARDPRNSNQPQH
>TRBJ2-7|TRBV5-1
ASSYGQGPYEQY